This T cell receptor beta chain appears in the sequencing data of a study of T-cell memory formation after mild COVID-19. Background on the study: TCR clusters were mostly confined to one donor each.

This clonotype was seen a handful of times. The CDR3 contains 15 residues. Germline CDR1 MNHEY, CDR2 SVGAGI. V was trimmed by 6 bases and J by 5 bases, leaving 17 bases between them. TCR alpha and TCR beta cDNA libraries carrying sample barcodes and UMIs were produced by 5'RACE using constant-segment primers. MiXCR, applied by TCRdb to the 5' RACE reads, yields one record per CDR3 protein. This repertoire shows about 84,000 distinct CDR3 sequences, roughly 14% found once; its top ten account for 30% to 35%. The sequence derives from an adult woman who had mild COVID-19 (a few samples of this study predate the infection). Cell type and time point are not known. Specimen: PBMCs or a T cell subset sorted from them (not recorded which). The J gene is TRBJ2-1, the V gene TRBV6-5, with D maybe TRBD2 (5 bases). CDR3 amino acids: CASSETGRANNEQFF. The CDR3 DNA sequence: TGTGCCAGCAGCGAAACGGGAAGGGCAAACAATGAGCAGTTCTTC.